A single sample gave rise to the 15 T cell receptor beta chains below, sequenced in a study of STAT5B mutations in CD4+ large granular lymphocyte leukemia. Method: immunoSEQ multiplex PCR; TCRdb's copy keeps in-frame clones and lacks some. The table shows tens of thousands of clones, with about 80% occurring only once. The specimen sequenced was CD4+ T cells from blood buffy coats. The receptors shown here come from a human donor in good health.

V and J are TRBV5-4 and TRBJ2-5; possibly TRBD1 for D (5 bases). CDR1 is SGHNT, CDR2 YYREEE, per germline (reference sequence). This CDR3 region has 11 residues. Trimming left V 7 bases short and J 5 bases short, with 9 bases between. CDR3 DNA: TGTGCCAGCGGTGCAGGGGAGACCCAGTACTTC. Translating gives CASGAGETQYF. Using reference TRBV5-4 and TRBJ2-5 for the parts outside the CDR3, the full variable domain is ETGVTQSPTHLIKTRGQQVTLRCSSQSGHNTVSWYQQALGQGPQFIFQYYREEENGRGNFPPRFSGLQFPNYSSELNVNALELDDSALYLCASGAGETQYFGPGTRLLVL.

The chain links TRBV27 to TRBJ2-7; D gene uncertain. The CDR3 covers 13 residues. V dropped 1 base and J dropped 0 bases, with 4 bases sitting between them. CDR1 and CDR2 from the germline V gene are MNHEY and SMNVEV (reference sequence). The CDR3 bases are TGTGCCAGCAGTTTATTTTACTCCTACGAGCAGTACTTC. Protein sequence: CASSLFYSYEQYF.

The CDR3 reads CASSEVGVEQYF. The CDR3 DNA follows: TGTGCCAGCAGTGAAGTTGGGGTCGAGCAGTACTTC. The chain couples TRBV6-1 to TRBJ2-7; D is unclear. Trimming cost V 1 base and J 6 bases, with 7 bases left between them. Germline lookup yields CDR1 MNHNS and CDR2 SASEGT. This CDR3 is built from 12 residues.

The chain recombines TRBV6-5 with TRBJ1-5, with D possibly being TRBD1 (6 bases). CDR3 length: 15 amino acids. V lost 6 bases and J lost 0, with 12 bases in between. The germline CDR1 and CDR2 sequences are MNHEY and SVGAGI. CDR3 sequence: CASSRTVNSNQPQHF. The CDR3 DNA is TGTGCCAGCAGCCGGACAGTTAATAGCAATCAGCCCCAGCATTTT.

This chain's CDR3 is CASSLRGTGVNEQYF. The CDR3 nucleotides are TGTGCCAGCAGCTTAAGGGGGACAGGGGTGAACGAGCAGTACTTC. The chain joins TRBV11-3 to TRBJ2-7; TRBD1 aligns across 10 bases. This CDR3 contains 15 residues. V trimming: 2 bases; J trimming: 5 bases; junction bases outside the gene matches: 6. CDR1 is SGHNT and CDR2 is YENEEA in the germline V gene.

The gene calls are TRBV7-3 and TRBJ2-3; D perhaps matches TRBD2 (5 bases). This CDR3 contains 13 residues. Germline-derived CDR1 and CDR2 are SGHTA and FQGTGA. The V end was cut by 3 bases, the J end by 4 bases, with 8 bases between. CDR3 amino acids: CASSFGVADTQYF. The CDR3 region has the DNA TGTGCCAGCAGCTTCGGGGTCGCAGATACGCAGTATTTT.

This clone was counted between two and nine times. V gene TRBV7-9 combines with J gene TRBJ1-3; D is ambiguous. The CDR3 is 12 residues long. Trimming left V 5 bases short and J 10 bases short, with 12 bases between. Looked up from germline, CDR1 is SEHNR and CDR2 is FQNEAQ (reference sequence). CDR3 DNA: TGTGCCAGCAGCACTCGAGAGAGGACCATATATTTT. Translated, it gives CASSTRERTIYF. Combining the CDR3 with reference TRBV7-9 and TRBJ1-3 gives the whole variable domain DTGVSQNPRHKITKRGQNVTFRCDPISEHNRLYWYRQTLGQGPEFLTYFQNEAQLEKSRLLSDRFSAERPKGSFSTLEIQRTEQGDSAMYLCASSTRERTIYFGEGSWLTVV.

This chain joins TRBV19 and TRBJ1-1; TRBD1 matches 12 bases. CDR1 and CDR2 (germline): LNHDA, SQIVND (reference sequence). With V trimmed by 5 bases and J by 6 bases, 7 bases remained unmatched. CDR3 length: 15 residues. The CDR3 sequence is CASSDPGQGAPEAFF. The CDR3 DNA sequence: TGTGCCAGTAGTGACCCGGGACAGGGGGCCCCTGAAGCTTTCTTT.

The chain has TRBV5-4 and TRBJ2-7; a weak D match, TRBD2 (6 bases). Trimming stripped 4 bases from V and 0 bases from J, with 14 bases between. The CDR3 totals 15 residues. In germline, CDR1 is SGHNT, CDR2 YYREEE (reference sequence). CDR3 DNA: TGTGCCAGCAGCCCAGCGGGTAGCGACTCCTACGAGCAGTACTTC. This codes for CASSPAGSDSYEQYF.

This clone occurred a few times. The chain uses TRBV30 and TRBJ2-3; the match to TRBD2 covers 12 bases. Per germline, CDR1 GTSNPN and CDR2 SVGIG (reference sequence). The junction had 10 bases not matched to a gene; V was cut back by 8 bases and J by 4 bases. This CDR3 spans 15 amino acids. The CDR3 nucleotides are TGTGCCAAGAGGACTAGCGGGGCCGGCCCAGATACGCAGTATTTT. Encoded protein: CAKRTSGAGPDTQYF.

The chain employs TRBV21-1 and TRBJ1-2. TRBV21-1 is designated a pseudogene. The CDR3 is 15 amino acids. As DNA, the CDR3 is TGTGCCAGCAGCAATTGTGGAGGGCTCGGCTATGGCTACACCTTC. This gives the protein CASSNCGGLGYGYTF.

The chain recombines TRBV18 with TRBJ2-5; 7 positions agree with TRBD1. The V gene end was trimmed by 4 bases and the J gene end by 0 bases; junction bases not matched to a gene: 2. The CDR3 runs to 14 residues. Germline V gene data show CDR1 as KGHSH and CDR2 as LQKENI. CDR3: CASSRTGDQETQYF. Written as DNA, the CDR3 is TGTGCCAGCTCACGCACAGGGGACCAAGAGACCCAGTACTTC.

The chain uses TRBV7-3 and TRBJ1-2; 7 nucleotides match TRBD1. CDR1 and CDR2 from the germline V gene are SGHTA and FQGTGA. J gave up 8 bases and V 2 bases, and 5 bases lay outside the gene matches. This CDR3 region has 13 residues. CDR3 in amino acids: CASSLEGAGGYTF. DNA of the CDR3: TGTGCCAGCAGCTTAGAGGGGGCGGGCGGCTACACCTTC.

V usage is TRBV7-9 and J usage is TRBJ2-5; possibly TRBD1 for D (5 bases). Between the trimmed V and J ends, which lost 3 bases and 4 bases, there was a span of 15 bases. Per germline, CDR1 SEHNR and CDR2 FQNEAQ (reference sequence). The CDR3 extends over 15 amino acids. In DNA form, the CDR3 reads TGTGCCAGCAGCTTTGGTCAGGGTCTTACAGAGACCCAGTACTTC. Amino acids: CASSFGQGLTETQYF.

This chain joins TRBV19 and TRBJ2-7; D uncertain. CDR3 length equals 13 residues. The V end lost 4 bases, the J end lost 5 bases, and 12 bases lay between the germline ends. CDR1 LNHDA and CDR2 SQIVND come from the germline V gene (reference sequence). This CDR3 is CASSKTWVHEQYF. The CDR3 DNA reads TGTGCCAGTAGTAAGACATGGGTCCACGAGCAGTACTTC. Complete variable domain (other parts from reference TRBV19 and TRBJ2-7): DGGITQSPKYLFRKEGQNVTLSCEQNLNHDAMYWYRQDPGQGLRLIYYSQIVNDFQKGDIAEGYSVSREKKESFPLTVTSAQKNPTAFYLCASSKTWVHEQYFGPGTRLTVT.